This TCR beta chain was recorded in a study of T-cell reconstitution after alpha-beta-depleted transplantation in children. Preparing the TCRbeta library involved the use of unique molecular identifiers. TCRdb analysed the PCR reads with MiXCR anew, one entry per CDR3 protein. This sample carries roughly 200,000 distinct CDR3 sequences, approximately 7% of them seen once, and the ten largest clones take just over 5.5%. Germline values: CDR1 MDHEN, CDR2 SYDVKM. The ends lost 6 bases at V and 4 bases at J; junction bases unmatched: 16. CDR3 length: 18 amino acids. The sample was PBMCs, taken before TCRalphabeta/CD19-depleted stem cell transplant. This TCR was recovered from a boy aged 2-15 years with acute lymphoblastic leukemia, due to receive a stem cell transplant. The chain has TRBV28 and TRBJ2-3; 10 positions match TRBD1. The CDR3 sequence is CASSLDRGVGIFSDTQYF. DNA of the CDR3: TGTGCCAGCAGCTTGGACAGGGGGGTGGGCATATTCTCAGATACGCAGTATTTT.